The text below deals with one T cell receptor beta chain. At one boundary the junction diverges from the germline segment, which might be a read error. Profiled with immunoSEQ multiplex PCR; TCRdb holds only in-frame clones, not every one. Here the sample spans 130,000 or so clones, about 92% being singletons. This sample is part of a study of OX40 agonist ivuxolimab in advanced cancers. In germline, CDR1 is MNHNS, CDR2 SASEGT. There are 10 residues in the CDR3. This receptor was obtained from an adult with an advanced solid tumor such as melanoma, head and neck, liver or kidney cancer. This chain connects TRBV6-1 to TRBJ2-7; D is possibly TRBD2 (5 bases). Sequenced here: CD4+ or CD8+ T cells sorted from blood, sampled in a trial of the OX40 agonist ivuxolimab. The CDR3 loop reads CASSDQIGSF. The CDR3 nucleotides are TGTGCCAGCAGTGACCAGATAGGGAGCTTC.